The 25 T cell receptor beta chains presented below share a single source sample, sequenced in a study of blood T cell repertoires in COVID-19. The method was immunoSEQ multiplex PCR; TCRdb's version includes in-frame clones alone and lacks a portion of them. The sample lists 60,000 or so clones, roughly four fifths seen once, with 15% in the top ten. Sample: peripheral blood. The receptor set was obtained from a man older than 75 with acute or convalescent COVID-19.

This clone was seen only once. The V call is TRBV30, the J call TRBJ1-5; no firm D call. This CDR3 region has 15 residues. CDR1 is GTSNPN, CDR2 SVGIG, per germline (reference sequence). Trimming cost V 2 bases and J 1 base, with 12 bases left between them. The CDR3 DNA follows: TGTGCCTGGAGTCCATCGGGGATCAGCAATCAGCCCCAGCATTTT. This sequence encodes CAWSPSGISNQPQHF.

The chain combines TRBV2 with TRBJ2-7, with 10 bases that match TRBD1. With 6 bases clipped from V and 6 bases from J, the junction kept 5 bases outside the gene matches. The CDR3 runs to 13 residues. The V gene's germline CDR1 is SNHLY and CDR2 FYNNEI. The CDR3 nucleotides are TGTGCCAGCAGAGAGACAGGGGGCGGCGAGCAGTACTTC. Protein sequence: CASRETGGGEQYF.

The chain employs TRBV9 and TRBJ1-6, with 8 bases fitting TRBD1. V was clipped by 0 bases and J by 7 bases; unmatched bases: 0. The CDR3 contains 14 residues. Germline V gives CDR1 SGDLS, CDR2 YYNGEE. CDR3 region: CASSVAGGNSPLHF. The CDR3 region has the DNA TGTGCCAGCAGCGTAGCAGGGGGCAATTCACCCCTCCACTTT.

V usage is TRBV2 and J usage is TRBJ1-2, with D possibly TRBD1 on 6 matching bases. The V gene lost 3 bases and the J gene lost 3 bases, with 14 bases spanning the gap. The CDR3 extends over 15 amino acids. Germline V gene sequence: CDR1 SNHLY, CDR2 FYNNEI. CDR3 nucleotide sequence: TGTGCCAGCAGTGATTCCAGGGGTATGGACTATGGCTACACCTTC. Translated: CASSDSRGMDYGYTF.

The chain recombines TRBV7-3 with TRBJ2-5; possible D gene TRBD1, 5 bases. The CDR3 runs to 14 residues. Germline loops: CDR1 SGHTA, CDR2 FQGTGA. V lost 4 bases to trimming and J lost 2 bases, with 11 bases between them. CDR3 protein: CASSSGHRQETQYF. CDR3 DNA: TGTGCCAGCAGCTCCGGACACCGTCAAGAGACCCAGTACTTC. The entire variable domain, with the rest obtained from reference TRBV7-3 and TRBJ2-5, is as follows: GAGVSQTPSNKVTEKGKYVELRCDPISGHTALYWYRQSLGQGPEFLIYFQGTGAADDSGLPNDRFFAVRPEGSVSTLKIQRTERGDSAVYLCASSSGHRQETQYFGPGTRLLVL.

Concerning this clone: The sample contains more than one DNA sequence encoding this CDR3. The chain uses TRBV7-3 and TRBJ1-1; possibly TRBD1 for D (5 bases). The germline CDR1 and CDR2 sequences are SGHTA and FQGTGA. This CDR3 region has 16 residues. Between the trimmed V and J ends, which lost 5 bases and 1 base, there was a span of 17 bases. CDR3 residues: CASSPDAGVGNTEAFF. CDR3 nucleotides: TGTGCCAGCAGCCCCGACGCGGGGGTCGGGAACACTGAAGCTTTCTTT. Full variable domain (outside the CDR3, taken from reference TRBV7-3 and TRBJ1-1): GAGVSQTPSNKVTEKGKYVELRCDPISGHTALYWYRQSLGQGPEFLIYFQGTGAADDSGLPNDRFFAVRPEGSVSTLKIQRTERGDSAVYLCASSPDAGVGNTEAFFGQGTRLTVV.

The chain uses TRBV2 and TRBJ2-2; a possible D gene is TRBD1 (6 bases). There are 14 residues in the CDR3. V was clipped by 6 bases and J by 1 base, with 9 bases between them. CDR1 is SNHLY and CDR2 is FYNNEI in the germline V gene. In DNA form, the CDR3 reads TGTGCCAGCAGAAAGGGACAGAACACCGGGGAGCTGTTTTTT. This translates into CASRKGQNTGELFF.

V and J are TRBV30 and TRBJ2-3, with 10 bases identical to TRBD2. CDR1 and CDR2 (germline): GTSNPN, SVGIG (reference sequence). V shed 0 bases, J shed 5 bases, and the junction held 11 bases outside the gene matches. This CDR3 has 17 amino acids. The CDR3 sequence: CAWSVRSGGAGRDTQYF. As DNA, the CDR3 is TGTGCCTGGAGTGTACGGAGCGGGGGGGCCGGTAGAGATACGCAGTATTTT.

In its sample, this clone was seen once. This sequence joins TRBV5-1 and TRBJ2-3; possibly TRBD1 for D (6 bases). Trimming took 4 bases from V and 2 from J, leaving 11 bases between them. The CDR3 sequence is 14 residues long. Germline V gene sequence: CDR1 SGHRS, CDR2 YFSETQ. The CDR3 coding sequence is TGCGCCAGCAGCGAACAGGGATACACAGATACGCAGTATTTT. It is translated as CASSEQGYTDTQYF.

The chain employs TRBV19 and TRBJ1-3, with 7 bases aligning to TRBD1. The V gene end was trimmed by 7 bases and the J gene end by 1 base; junction bases not matched to a gene: 4. CDR1 and CDR2 (germline): LNHDA, SQIVND (reference sequence). The CDR3 is made up of 14 amino acids. The CDR3 region is CASTIQGSGNTIYF. CDR3 nucleotides: TGTGCCAGTACCATACAGGGGTCTGGAAACACCATATATTTT. Together with reference TRBV19 and TRBJ1-3, the CDR3 gives the full variable domain: DGGITQSPKYLFRKEGQNVTLSCEQNLNHDAMYWYRQDPGQGLRLIYYSQIVNDFQKGDIAEGYSVSREKKESFPLTVTSAQKNPTAFYLCASTIQGSGNTIYFGEGSWLTVV.

The chain combines TRBV10-3 with TRBJ2-3, with D unclear. The V gene's germline CDR1 is ENHRY and CDR2 SYGVKD. The ends were cut back, 8 bases at V and 3 bases at J, with 15 bases in the middle. The CDR3 runs to 14 residues. CDR3 amino acids: CAIAVGSGTDTQYF. CDR3 DNA: TGTGCCATCGCGGTCGGCTCCGGGACAGATACGCAGTATTTT.

V usage is TRBV10-1 and J usage is TRBJ2-2; possibly TRBD1 for D (6 bases). Germline V gives CDR1 WNHNN, CDR2 SYGVQD (reference sequence). The germline V and J ends were trimmed by 6 bases and 1 base, with 6 bases remaining between them. The CDR3 is 13 residues long. CDR3 nucleotide sequence: TGCGCCAGCAGAGGGGGGAACACCGGGGAGCTGTTTTTT. Residues: CASRGGNTGELFF.

V and J are TRBV2 and TRBJ1-5; D may be TRBD1 (6 bases). There are 14 residues in the CDR3. CDR1 and CDR2 (germline): SNHLY, FYNNEI. V gave up 6 bases and J gave up 3 bases, with 12 bases separating them. The CDR3 is CASSVQGHNQPQHF. CDR3 nucleotide sequence: TGTGCCAGCAGCGTACAGGGTCACAATCAGCCCCAGCATTTT. Full variable domain (outside the CDR3, taken from reference TRBV2 and TRBJ1-5): EPEVTQTPSHQVTQMGQEVILRCVPISNHLYFYWYRQILGQKVEFLVSFYNNEISEKSEIFDDQFSVERPDGSNFTLKIRSTKLEDSAMYFCASSVQGHNQPQHFGDGTRLSIL.

The chain combines TRBV10-1 with TRBJ1-2; D is unclear. The CDR3 loop spans 13 amino acids. Germline CDR1 is WNHNN and CDR2 is SYGVQD (reference sequence). Trimming shortened V by 3 bases and J by 5 bases, and 10 bases separated the two germline ends. For the CDR3, the DNA is TGCGCCAGCAGTGATTCACGACTGTATGGCTACACCTTC. Residues: CASSDSRLYGYTF.

This clone showed up just a few times. The V gene is TRBV7-2, the J gene TRBJ2-7; the match to TRBD2 covers 7 bases. CDR1 is SGHTA and CDR2 is FQGNSA in the germline V gene. With 5 bases clipped from V and 3 bases from J, the junction kept 7 bases outside the gene matches. The CDR3 loop spans 14 amino acids. CDR3 in amino acids: CASSQMAGDYEQYF. The CDR3 DNA reads as TGTGCCAGCAGCCAAATGGCGGGGGACTACGAGCAGTACTTC.

The rearrangement joins TRBV27 to TRBJ1-2; 8 bases match TRBD1. The CDR3 sequence is 16 residues long. V was clipped by 5 bases and J by 3 bases; unmatched bases: 11. The germline V gene has CDR1 MNHEY and CDR2 SMNVEV (reference sequence). CDR3 protein: CASSRQGLAADYGYTF. The CDR3 coding sequence is TGTGCCAGCAGTCGACAGGGGTTGGCGGCTGACTATGGCTACACCTTC.

A single count supports this clone. The chain recombines TRBV5-1 with TRBJ2-3; 9 nucleotides align to TRBD1. CDR1 SGHRS and CDR2 YFSETQ come from the germline V gene. This CDR3 has 14 amino acids. V lost 0 bases, J lost 11 bases, and 7 bases stayed unmatched. Here the CDR3 reads CASSLGTGELGQYF. The CDR3 DNA reads TGCGCCAGCAGCTTGGGGACAGGGGAATTGGGGCAGTATTTT.

This clone was recorded once. V gene TRBV10-3 combines with J gene TRBJ1-5; 10 nucleotides line up with TRBD1. CDR3 length equals 13 residues. CDR1 is ENHRY and CDR2 is SYGVKD in the germline V gene. V lost 4 bases, J lost 7 bases, and 1 base stayed unmatched. The CDR3 nucleotides read TGTGCCATCAGTGGGACAGGGGGGCAGCCCCAGCATTTT. Its protein is CAISGTGGQPQHF.

The V call is TRBV11-2, the J call TRBJ2-4; 7 bases fit TRBD1. The CDR3 contains 13 residues. V shed 5 bases and J 8 bases; nucleotides not matched to a gene: 6. CDR1 is SGHAT, CDR2 FQNNGV, per germline. The CDR3 bases are TGTGCCAGCAGCCTCGGACAGGTAGACATTCAGTACTTC. As protein: CASSLGQVDIQYF.

The rearrangement uses TRBV6-2 or TRBV6-3 and TRBJ2-4; 7 nucleotides agree with TRBD2. The CDR3 has 16 residues. Germline CDR1 MNHEY, CDR2 SVGEGT. With 0 bases clipped from V and 1 base from J, the junction kept 3 bases outside the gene matches. The CDR3 is CASSYSLGGAKNIQYF. The CDR3 region has the DNA TGTGCCAGCAGTTACTCGCTGGGGGGGGCCAAAAACATTCAGTACTTC.

The chain is built from TRBV4-2 and TRBJ2-5, with TRBD2 matching over 8 bases. This CDR3 comprises 14 residues. V trimming: 4 bases; J trimming: 3 bases; junction bases outside the gene matches: 4. CDR1 is LGHNA and CDR2 is YNFKEQ in the germline V gene. This CDR3 is CASSPGTRKETQYF. CDR3 bases: TGTGCCAGCAGCCCCGGGACTAGGAAAGAGACCCAGTACTTC.

This clone was seen repeatedly, ten times or more. The chain recombines TRBV19 with TRBJ2-7; D perhaps matches TRBD1 (5 bases). Germline CDR1 reads LNHDA; CDR2 reads SQIVND (reference sequence). The V gene lost 5 bases and the J gene lost 0 bases, with 11 bases spanning the gap. The CDR3 is made up of 14 amino acids. CDR3 sequence (DNA): TGTGCCAGTAGTCCCACACAGGTCTCCTACGAGCAGTACTTC. Encoded protein: CASSPTQVSYEQYF.

The genes are TRBV6-5 and TRBJ2-1, with a tentative D call TRBD1 (6 bases). Trimming took 10 bases from V and 3 from J, leaving 13 bases between them. Germline V gives CDR1 MNHEY, CDR2 SVGAGI. The CDR3 loop spans 13 amino acids. CDR3 amino acids: CANQAGDYNEQFF. CDR3 in DNA: TGTGCCAATCAGGCAGGGGACTACAATGAGCAGTTCTTC.

This clone was detected only once. This rearrangement joins TRBV5-1 to TRBJ2-7, with D tentatively TRBD1 (6 bases). V was shortened by 3 bases and J by 3 bases, with 7 bases between the two germline ends. The CDR3 runs 12 residues. Looked up from germline, CDR1 is SGHRS and CDR2 is YFSETQ. The CDR3: CASSSQGYEQYF. The CDR3, as DNA: TGCGCCAGCAGCTCACAGGGCTACGAGCAGTACTTC. The full variable domain, with the rest looked up from reference TRBV5-1 and TRBJ2-7, is KAGVTQTPRYLIKTRGQQVTLSCSPISGHRSVSWYQQTPGQGLQFLFEYFSETQRNKGNFPGRFSGRQFSNSRSEMNVSTLELGDSALYLCASSSQGYEQYFGPGTRLTVT.

The chain carries TRBV20-1 and TRBJ2-7, with D unresolved. The CDR3 sequence is 11 residues long. Germline V gives CDR1 DFQATT, CDR2 SNEGSKA (reference sequence). Trimming took 6 bases from V and 0 from J, leaving 6 bases between them. CDR3 protein: CSAVSSYEQYF. The CDR3 DNA reads TGCAGTGCGGTCAGCTCCTACGAGCAGTACTTC.